These 21 T cell receptor beta chains came from one sample sequenced in a study of blood T cell repertoires in COVID-19. Sequencing used immunoSEQ multiplex PCR; TCRdb keeps in-frame clones, though not all of them. This table has around 250,000 clones, 75% to 90% appearing once. Input material: PBMCs or T cells enriched from blood (not recorded which). These TCRs come from a woman aged 50 to 60 who had recovered from COVID-19.

This chain connects TRBV3-1 (or the pseudogene TRBV3-2) to TRBJ1-2, with 7 bases aligning to TRBD1. CDR1 LGHDT and CDR2 YNNKEL come from the germline V gene (reference sequence). This CDR3 is 16 amino acids long. J was trimmed by 1 base and V by 1 base; bases with no gene match: 6. The chain's CDR3 is CASSQGRDRYNYGYTF. DNA of the CDR3: TGTGCCAGCAGCCAAGGAAGGGACAGATATAACTATGGCTACACCTTC.

This chain's CDR3 is CASSLISLASDTQYF. Here the CDR3 DNA reads TGTGCCAGCAGCTTAATTTCGCTAGCATCGGATACGCAGTATTTT. The rearrangement uses TRBV7-9 and TRBJ2-3, with D possibly being TRBD2 (5 bases). Germline assignment: CDR1 SEHNR and CDR2 FQNEAQ (reference sequence). The V and J ends lost 2 bases and 6 bases respectively, with 15 bases between them. There are 15 residues in the CDR3.

This rearrangement joins TRBV5-1 to TRBJ2-2, with 8 bases lining up with TRBD2. This CDR3 spans 16 amino acids. V dropped 3 bases and J dropped 5; count of bases not matched to a gene: 9. Germline V gene data show CDR1 as SGHRS and CDR2 as YFSETQ. This chain's CDR3 is CASSSRDTGGTGELFF. The CDR3 bases are TGCGCCAGCAGCTCCAGGGACACGGGAGGGACCGGGGAGCTGTTTTTT.

The genes are TRBV27 and TRBJ2-7; 9 nucleotides match TRBD2. Trimming at V came to 4 bases and at J to 5 bases, leaving 9 bases not matched to a gene. CDR3 length: 15 residues. The germline gives CDR1 MNHEY, CDR2 SMNVEV (reference sequence). CDR3 sequence reads: CASSSEAGLADEQYF. The CDR3 region has the DNA TGTGCCAGCAGTTCGGAGGCGGGACTAGCAGACGAGCAGTACTTC.

The chain is built from TRBV2 and TRBJ1-5; perhaps TRBD1 as D (5 bases). The CDR3 runs 13 residues. V gave up 5 bases and J gave up 5 bases, with 10 bases separating them. CDR1 is SNHLY, CDR2 FYNNEI, per germline. The CDR3 loop is CASSSRVYQPQHF. CDR3 nucleotide sequence: TGTGCCAGCAGTAGCAGGGTGTATCAGCCCCAGCATTTT.

The rearrangement links TRBV28 to TRBJ1-5; D gene ambiguous. This CDR3 region has 16 residues. The ends were cut back, 3 bases at V and 1 base at J, with 13 bases in the middle. Germline CDR1 is MDHEN and CDR2 is SYDVKM. CDR3: CASSLAGLWSNQPQHF. The CDR3 bases are TGTGCCAGCAGTTTGGCAGGACTTTGGAGCAATCAGCCCCAGCATTTT.

The chain carries TRBV2 and TRBJ2-1; 8 positions match TRBD2. CDR1 and CDR2 (germline): SNHLY, FYNNEI. CDR3 length: 12 residues. V gave up 7 bases and J gave up 10 bases; unmatched junction bases: 6. The CDR3 sequence is CASNLRTSEQFF. The DNA for the CDR3 is TGTGCCAGCAACTTAAGGACTAGCGAGCAGTTCTTC.

This chain connects TRBV10-2 to TRBJ2-3; TRBD1 is a possible D gene (6 bases). The CDR3 has 14 amino acids. V gave up 6 bases and J gave up 2 bases, with 12 bases separating them. The germline CDR1 and CDR2 sequences are WSHSY and SAAADI. This chain's CDR3 is CASRRGSDTDTQYF. In DNA form, the CDR3 reads TGCGCCAGCAGAAGGGGGAGCGACACAGATACGCAGTATTTT.

This clone has a single count. V usage is TRBV5-6 and J usage is TRBJ1-5; the D is unclear. The CDR3 length is 13 residues. The V end lost 0 bases, the J end lost 5 bases, and 6 bases lay between the germline ends. Looked up from germline, CDR1 is SGHDT and CDR2 is YYEEEE. The CDR3 region is CASSLGIDQPQHF. CDR3 nucleotides: TGTGCCAGCAGCTTGGGCATAGATCAGCCCCAGCATTTT.

The chain links TRBV16 to TRBJ2-7; D is unclear. The CDR3 covers 17 residues. Trimming left V 2 bases short and J 3 bases short, with 20 bases between. Germline values: CDR1 KGHSY, CDR2 FQNENV. The CDR3 nucleotides read TGTGCCAGCAGCCAAGCCCTCGGTCGTCGCGGATACTACGAGCAGTACTTC. Translation gives CASSQALGRRGYYEQYF.

This clone was counted once. The CDR3 region is CASAARSSNQPQHF. The CDR3 bases are TGTGCCAGCGCTGCGAGATCAAGCAATCAGCCCCAGCATTTT. The chain couples TRBV6-5 to TRBJ1-5; D is uncertain. The CDR3 totals 14 residues. With 8 bases removed from V and 1 base from J, the gap between germline ends came to 12 bases. Per the germline V gene, CDR1 is MNHEY and CDR2 is SVGAGI.

The chain carries TRBV28 and TRBJ1-5; D is perhaps TRBD1 (6 bases). There are 17 residues in the CDR3. The V gene lost 5 bases and the J gene lost 0 bases, with 17 bases spanning the gap. Germline values: CDR1 MDHEN, CDR2 SYDVKM. This CDR3 reads CASSRPMTGASNQPQHF. The CDR3 nucleotides read TGTGCCAGCAGTCGCCCCATGACAGGCGCTAGCAATCAGCCCCAGCATTTT.

The rearrangement links TRBV2 to TRBJ1-5, with TRBD1 identical over 9 bases. CDR1 is SNHLY, CDR2 FYNNEI, per germline. This CDR3 region has 16 residues. V lost 3 bases and J lost 11; bases outside the gene matches: 14. The CDR3 DNA reads as TGTGCCAGCAGTGAGTACACAGGGGGCCTCGGATCGGCCCAGCATTTT. It translates to CASSEYTGGLGSAQHF.

This clone was counted a single time. The CDR3: CASKEDRGTTEAFF. The CDR3 coding sequence is TGTGCCAGTAAAGAGGACAGGGGAACCACTGAAGCTTTCTTT. The chain is built from TRBV7-9 and TRBJ1-1; 9 positions match TRBD1. The CDR3 is 14 amino acids. Losses at the gene ends were 9 bases for V and 4 bases for J; bases not matched to a gene: 9. Germline V gene sequence: CDR1 SEHNR, CDR2 FQNEAQ (reference sequence).

The chain links TRBV28 to TRBJ1-5, with a possible D match to TRBD1 (6 bases). Trimming removed 8 bases from V and 2 bases from J, with 16 bases in between. The CDR3 covers 15 residues. In germline, CDR1 is MDHEN, CDR2 SYDVKM. CDR3 bases: TGTGCCAGCGAAACAGGGTTCGGGGGCAATCAGCCCCAGCATTTT. Translated, it gives CASETGFGGNQPQHF.

The chain joins TRBV5-5 to TRBJ2-5, with D tentatively TRBD1 (6 bases). Trimming took off 1 base at V and 5 bases at J, with 9 bases between the two ends. Germline CDR1 is SGHKS and CDR2 is YYEKEE (reference sequence). The CDR3 covers 13 residues. Written as DNA, the CDR3 is TGTGCCAGCAGCTTGACAGGGTGGGAGACCCAGTACTTC. Its translation: CASSLTGWETQYF. The full variable domain, its missing parts supplied by reference TRBV5-5 and TRBJ2-5, is DAGVTQSPTHLIKTRGQQVTLRCSPISGHKSVSWYQQVLGQGPQFIFQYYEKEERGRGNFPDRFSARQFPNYSSELNVNALLLGDSALYLCASSLTGWETQYFGPGTRLLVL.

The chain links TRBV19 to TRBJ2-7; perhaps TRBD1 as D (5 bases). V lost 0 bases to trimming and J lost 2 bases, with 14 bases between them. The CDR3 is made up of 16 amino acids. CDR1 LNHDA and CDR2 SQIVND come from the germline V gene (reference sequence). For the CDR3, the DNA is TGTGCCAGTAGTATAGATGGGGCAGGACCGACCTACGAGCAGTACTTC. Amino acids: CASSIDGAGPTYEQYF.

The V and J genes are TRBV7-8 and TRBJ2-7, with 9 bases identical to TRBD1. Germline values: CDR1 SGHVS, CDR2 FQNEAQ. This CDR3 has 13 amino acids. V gave up 1 base and J gave up 6 bases; unmatched junction bases: 1. CDR3 DNA: TGTGCCAGCAGCTTAGGACAGGGGGGCGAGCAGTACTTC. This translates into CASSLGQGGEQYF.

This clone appeared once. This rearrangement joins TRBV5-4 to TRBJ2-5; 7 positions match TRBD2. From germline, CDR1 is SGHNT and CDR2 YYREEE (reference sequence). With 0 bases clipped from V and 4 bases from J, the junction kept 3 bases outside the gene matches. The CDR3 consists of 14 residues. The CDR3 reads CASSLGTRVETQYF. CDR3 coding DNA: TGTGCCAGCAGCTTGGGGACTAGGGTAGAGACCCAGTACTTC.

The V call is TRBV3-1 (or the pseudogene TRBV3-2), the J call TRBJ2-1; possibly TRBD1 for D (6 bases). In germline, CDR1 is LGHDT, CDR2 YNNKEL (reference sequence). Trimming left V 6 bases short and J 1 base short, with 16 bases between. This CDR3 region has 16 residues. The CDR3 nucleotides are TGTGCCAGCAGAAAAACAGGGTCAAGATCCTACAATGAGCAGTTCTTC. Its translation is CASRKTGSRSYNEQFF.

The J gene is TRBJ2-5, the V gene TRBV10-3, with D perhaps matching TRBD1 (5 bases). Trimming removed 5 bases from V and 2 bases from J, with 18 bases in between. Germline lookup yields CDR1 ENHRY and CDR2 SYGVKD. The CDR3 extends over 16 amino acids. The CDR3 DNA follows: TGTGCCATCAGTCCTCAGGGTATCGGGCGGCAAGAGACCCAGTACTTC. The encoded protein is CAISPQGIGRQETQYF.